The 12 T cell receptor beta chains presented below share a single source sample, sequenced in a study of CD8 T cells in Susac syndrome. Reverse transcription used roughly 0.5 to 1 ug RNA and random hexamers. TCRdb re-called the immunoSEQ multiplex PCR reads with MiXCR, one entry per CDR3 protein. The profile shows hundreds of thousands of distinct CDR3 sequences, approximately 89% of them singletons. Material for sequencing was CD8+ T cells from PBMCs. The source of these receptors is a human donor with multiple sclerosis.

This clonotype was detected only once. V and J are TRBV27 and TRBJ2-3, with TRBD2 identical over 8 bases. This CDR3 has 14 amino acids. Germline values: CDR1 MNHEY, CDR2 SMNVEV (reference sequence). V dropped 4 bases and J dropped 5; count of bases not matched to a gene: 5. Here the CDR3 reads CASSWTSLVDTQYF. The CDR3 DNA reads TGTGCCAGCAGTTGGACTAGCCTTGTAGATACGCAGTATTTT.

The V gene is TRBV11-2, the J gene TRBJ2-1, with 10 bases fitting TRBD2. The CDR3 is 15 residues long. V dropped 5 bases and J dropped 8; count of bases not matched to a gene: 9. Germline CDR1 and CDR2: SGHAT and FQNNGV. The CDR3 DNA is TGTGCCAGCAGCCCCCCGCTAGCGGGAGTCTATGAGCAGTTCTTC. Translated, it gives CASSPPLAGVYEQFF. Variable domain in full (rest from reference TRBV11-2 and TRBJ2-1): EAGVAQSPRYKIIEKRQSVAFWCNPISGHATLYWYQQILGQGPKLLIQFQNNGVVDDSQLPKDRFSAERLKGVDSTLKIQPAKLEDSAVYLCASSPPLAGVYEQFFGPGTRLTVL.

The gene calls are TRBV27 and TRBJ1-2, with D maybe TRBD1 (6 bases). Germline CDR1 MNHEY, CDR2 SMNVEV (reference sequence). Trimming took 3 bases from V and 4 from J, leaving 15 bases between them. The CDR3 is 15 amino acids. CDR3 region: CASSFGGLGVYGYTF. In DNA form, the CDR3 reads TGTGCCAGCAGTTTTGGGGGGCTGGGGGTCTATGGCTACACCTTC.

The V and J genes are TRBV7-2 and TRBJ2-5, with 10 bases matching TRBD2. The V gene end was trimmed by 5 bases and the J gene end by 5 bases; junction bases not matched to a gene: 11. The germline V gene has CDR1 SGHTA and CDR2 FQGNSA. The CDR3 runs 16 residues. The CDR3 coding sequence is TGTGCCAGCAGCCCCCCTCTAGCGGGAGTTGGCGAGACCCAGTACTTC. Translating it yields CASSPPLAGVGETQYF.

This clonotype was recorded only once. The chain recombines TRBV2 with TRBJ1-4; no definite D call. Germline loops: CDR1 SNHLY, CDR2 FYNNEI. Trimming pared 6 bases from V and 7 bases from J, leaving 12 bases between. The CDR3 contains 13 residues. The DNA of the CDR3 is TGTGCCAGCAGCCCCCCCGGGAGTGAAAAACTGTTTTTT. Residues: CASSPPGSEKLFF.

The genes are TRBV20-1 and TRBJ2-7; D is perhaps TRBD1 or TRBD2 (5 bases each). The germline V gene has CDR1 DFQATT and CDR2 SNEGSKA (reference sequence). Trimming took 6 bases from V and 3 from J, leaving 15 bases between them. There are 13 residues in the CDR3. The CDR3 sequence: CSAEGDPGYEQYF. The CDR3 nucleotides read TGCAGTGCCGAAGGGGACCCCGGCTACGAGCAGTACTTC.

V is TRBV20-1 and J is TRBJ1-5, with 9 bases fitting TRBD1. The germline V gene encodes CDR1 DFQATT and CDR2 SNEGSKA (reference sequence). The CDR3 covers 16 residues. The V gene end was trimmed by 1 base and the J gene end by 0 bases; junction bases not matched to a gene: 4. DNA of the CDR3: TGCAGTGCTAGAGGGACAGGGGTCTATAGCAATCAGCCCCAGCATTTT. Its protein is CSARGTGVYSNQPQHF.

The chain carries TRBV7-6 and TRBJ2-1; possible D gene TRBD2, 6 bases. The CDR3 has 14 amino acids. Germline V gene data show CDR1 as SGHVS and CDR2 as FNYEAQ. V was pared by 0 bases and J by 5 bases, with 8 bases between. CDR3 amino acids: CASSLAWGDNEQFF. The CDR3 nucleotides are TGTGCCAGCAGCTTAGCGTGGGGGGACAATGAGCAGTTCTTC.

CDR3: CASMGIGAGSYEQYF. The CDR3 nucleotides read TGTGCCAGCATGGGCATAGGGGCCGGCTCCTACGAGCAGTACTTC. The chain combines TRBV27 with TRBJ2-7; possibly TRBD1 for D (5 bases). CDR1 MNHEY and CDR2 SMNVEV come from the germline V gene (reference sequence). V was clipped by 7 bases and J by 0 bases, with 16 bases between them. The CDR3 consists of 15 residues.

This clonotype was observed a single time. The CDR3 DNA sequence: TGTGCCAGCACAGGAATGTGGGGCGAGCAGTACTTC. Translation gives CASTGMWGEQYF. The V and J genes are TRBV6-5 and TRBJ2-7, with D uncertain. Trimming removed 7 bases at V and 6 bases at J, with 13 bases between. The germline V gene encodes CDR1 MNHEY and CDR2 SVGAGI. The CDR3 length is 12 residues.

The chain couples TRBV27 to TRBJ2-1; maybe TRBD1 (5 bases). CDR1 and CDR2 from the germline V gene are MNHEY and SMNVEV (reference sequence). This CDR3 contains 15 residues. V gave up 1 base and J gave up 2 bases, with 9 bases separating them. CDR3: CASSLWGGAYNEQFF. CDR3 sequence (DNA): TGTGCCAGCAGTTTATGGGGCGGAGCCTACAATGAGCAGTTCTTC.

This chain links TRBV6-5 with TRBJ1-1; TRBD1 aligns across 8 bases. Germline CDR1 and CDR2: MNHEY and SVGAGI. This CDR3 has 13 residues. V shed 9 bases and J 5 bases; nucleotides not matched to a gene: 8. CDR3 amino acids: CASSYRGDTEAFF. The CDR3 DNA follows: TGTGCCAGTAGCTACAGGGGGGATACTGAAGCTTTCTTT.